This T cell receptor (beta chain) comes out of a study of CD8+CD57+ T cells in acquired aplastic anemia. Overall study context: CD4+ and CD8+ cells, once sorted, gave DNA averaging about 3 ug. As sequenced from healthy donors, CD4+ cells averaged roughly 11 million reads.

Genomic DNA, the template, was used for profiling of the TCR beta VDJ and CDR3. TCRdb itself ran the reads through MiXCR, one entry per CDR3 protein. The table lists approximately 65,000 distinct CDR3 sequences, around 50% of them singletons. Concerning this clonotype: Its antigen remains unidentified.

General observations from the study: It was found that almost 30 CD8+ CDR3 sequences were shared between patients and controls. Patients and healthy controls showed no significant CD8+ Simpson's diversity difference.

The CDR3 is made up of 16 amino acids. CDR1 and CDR2 from the germline V gene are SQVTM and ANQGSEA. Germline trimming cut 6 bases from V and 2 bases from J; bases unmatched to any gene: 12. This clonotype was obtained from a human donor in good health, serving as a control. The rearrangement uses TRBV29-1 and TRBJ2-7; 11 bases match TRBD1. Sequenced: sorted CD4+, CD8+, or CD8+CD57+ T cells (not recorded which) from PBMCs. The CDR3 protein is CSVRFGQGAYAYEQYF. The CDR3 DNA reads as TGCAGCGTCCGCTTCGGACAGGGGGCTTACGCCTACGAGCAGTACTTC.